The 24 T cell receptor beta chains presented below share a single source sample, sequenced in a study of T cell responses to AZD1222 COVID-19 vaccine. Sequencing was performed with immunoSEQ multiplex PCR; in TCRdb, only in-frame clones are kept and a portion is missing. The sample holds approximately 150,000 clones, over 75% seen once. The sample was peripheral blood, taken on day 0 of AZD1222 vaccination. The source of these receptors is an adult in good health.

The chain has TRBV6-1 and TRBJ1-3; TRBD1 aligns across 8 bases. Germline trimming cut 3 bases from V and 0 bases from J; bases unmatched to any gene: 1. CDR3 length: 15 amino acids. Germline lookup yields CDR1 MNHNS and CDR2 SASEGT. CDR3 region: CASSDRGHSGNTIYF. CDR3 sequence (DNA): TGTGCCAGCAGTGACAGGGGGCACTCTGGAAACACCATATATTTT.

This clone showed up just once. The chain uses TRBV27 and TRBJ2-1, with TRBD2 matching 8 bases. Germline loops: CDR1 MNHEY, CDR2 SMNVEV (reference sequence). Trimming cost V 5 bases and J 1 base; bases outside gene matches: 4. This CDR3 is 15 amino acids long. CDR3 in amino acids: CASSLGGASYNEQFF. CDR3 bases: TGTGCCAGCAGTCTCGGGGGGGCTTCCTACAATGAGCAGTTCTTC.

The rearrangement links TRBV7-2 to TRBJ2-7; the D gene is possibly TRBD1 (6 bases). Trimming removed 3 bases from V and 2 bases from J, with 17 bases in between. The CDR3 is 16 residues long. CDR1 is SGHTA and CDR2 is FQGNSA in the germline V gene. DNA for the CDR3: TGTGCCAGCAGCTTCACCGGGACAAACATCCCCTACGAGCAGTACTTC. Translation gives CASSFTGTNIPYEQYF.

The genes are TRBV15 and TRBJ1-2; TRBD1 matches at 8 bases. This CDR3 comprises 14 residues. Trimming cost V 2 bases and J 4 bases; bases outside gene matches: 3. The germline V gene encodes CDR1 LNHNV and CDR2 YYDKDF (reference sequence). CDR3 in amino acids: CATSRPQGVYGYTF. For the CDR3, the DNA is TGTGCCACCAGCAGACCACAGGGGGTCTATGGCTACACCTTC.

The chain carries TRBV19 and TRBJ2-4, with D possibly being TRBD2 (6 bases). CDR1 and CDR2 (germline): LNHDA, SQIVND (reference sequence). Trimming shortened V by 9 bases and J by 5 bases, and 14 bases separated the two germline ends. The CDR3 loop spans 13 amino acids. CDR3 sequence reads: CASGRGDENIQYF. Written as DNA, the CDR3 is TGTGCCAGCGGGCGGGGAGATGAAAACATTCAGTACTTC.

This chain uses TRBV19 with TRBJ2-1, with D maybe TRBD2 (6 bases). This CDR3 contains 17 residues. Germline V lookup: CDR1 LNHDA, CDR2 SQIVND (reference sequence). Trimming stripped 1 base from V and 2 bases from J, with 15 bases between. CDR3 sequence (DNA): TGTGCCAGTAGTATAGTAGGACTACCTGGCGCCTACAATGAGCAGTTCTTC. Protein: CASSIVGLPGAYNEQFF.

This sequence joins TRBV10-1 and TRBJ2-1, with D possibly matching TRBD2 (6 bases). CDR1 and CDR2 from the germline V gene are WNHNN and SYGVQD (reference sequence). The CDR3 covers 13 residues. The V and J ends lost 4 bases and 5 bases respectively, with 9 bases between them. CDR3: CASSGEADNEQFF. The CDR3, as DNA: TGCGCCAGCAGTGGGGAGGCGGACAATGAGCAGTTCTTC.

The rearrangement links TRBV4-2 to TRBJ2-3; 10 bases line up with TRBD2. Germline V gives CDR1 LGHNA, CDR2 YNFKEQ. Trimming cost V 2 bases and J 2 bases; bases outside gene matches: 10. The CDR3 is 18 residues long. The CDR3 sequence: CASSQTGSGGGYTDTQYF. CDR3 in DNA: TGTGCCAGCAGCCAAACGGGGAGCGGGGGGGGTTACACAGATACGCAGTATTTT.

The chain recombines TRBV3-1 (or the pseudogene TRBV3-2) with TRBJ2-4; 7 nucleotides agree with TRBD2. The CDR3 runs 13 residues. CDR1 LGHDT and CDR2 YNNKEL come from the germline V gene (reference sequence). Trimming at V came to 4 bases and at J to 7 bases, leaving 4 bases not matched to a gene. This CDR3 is CASSRRGGNIQYF. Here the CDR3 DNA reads TGTGCCAGCAGCCGACGGGGAGGGAACATTCAGTACTTC.

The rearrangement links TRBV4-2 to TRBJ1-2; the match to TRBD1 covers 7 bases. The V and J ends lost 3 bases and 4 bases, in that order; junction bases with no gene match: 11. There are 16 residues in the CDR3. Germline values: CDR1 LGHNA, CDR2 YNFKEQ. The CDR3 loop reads CASSQGVSGTVYGYTF. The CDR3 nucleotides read TGTGCCAGCAGCCAGGGAGTTTCCGGGACAGTCTATGGCTACACCTTC.

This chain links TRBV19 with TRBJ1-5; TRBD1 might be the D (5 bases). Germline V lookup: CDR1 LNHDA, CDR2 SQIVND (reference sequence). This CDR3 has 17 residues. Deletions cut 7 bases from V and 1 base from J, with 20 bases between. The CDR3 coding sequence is TGTGCCAGTATGGGACCGGGCAGGTCAGGGAGCAATCAGCCCCAGCATTTT. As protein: CASMGPGRSGSNQPQHF.

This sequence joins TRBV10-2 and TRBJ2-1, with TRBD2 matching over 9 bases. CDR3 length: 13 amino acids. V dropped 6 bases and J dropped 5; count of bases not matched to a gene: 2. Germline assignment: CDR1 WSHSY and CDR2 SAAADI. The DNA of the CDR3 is TGCGCCAGCAGGGCGGGGGGGAACAATGAGCAGTTCTTC. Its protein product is CASRAGGNNEQFF.

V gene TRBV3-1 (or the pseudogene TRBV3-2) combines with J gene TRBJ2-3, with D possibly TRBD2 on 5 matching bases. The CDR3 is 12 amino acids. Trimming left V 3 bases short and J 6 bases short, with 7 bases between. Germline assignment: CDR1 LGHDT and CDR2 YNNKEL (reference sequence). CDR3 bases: TGTGCCAGCAGCCACCGAGGGGATACGCAGTATTTT. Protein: CASSHRGDTQYF.

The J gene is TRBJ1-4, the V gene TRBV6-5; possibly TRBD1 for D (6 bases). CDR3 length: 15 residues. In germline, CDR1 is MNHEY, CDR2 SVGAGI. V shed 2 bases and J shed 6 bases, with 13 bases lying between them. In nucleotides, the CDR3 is TGTGCCAGCAGTTACCGGGACAACCCAGATGAAAAACTGTTTTTT. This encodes CASSYRDNPDEKLFF.

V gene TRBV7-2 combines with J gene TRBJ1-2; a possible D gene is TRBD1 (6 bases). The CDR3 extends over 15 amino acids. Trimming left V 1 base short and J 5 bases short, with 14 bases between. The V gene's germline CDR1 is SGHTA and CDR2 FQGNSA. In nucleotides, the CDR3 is TGTGCCAGCAGCTTAGGGGTATGGGACAAATATGGCTACACCTTC. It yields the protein CASSLGVWDKYGYTF.

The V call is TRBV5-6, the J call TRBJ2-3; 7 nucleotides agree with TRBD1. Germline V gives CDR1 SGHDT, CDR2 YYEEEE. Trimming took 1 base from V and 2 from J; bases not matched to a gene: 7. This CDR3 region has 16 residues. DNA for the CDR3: TGTGCCAGCAGCTTGACCTCGGGACAGCTCACAGATACGCAGTATTTT. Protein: CASSLTSGQLTDTQYF.

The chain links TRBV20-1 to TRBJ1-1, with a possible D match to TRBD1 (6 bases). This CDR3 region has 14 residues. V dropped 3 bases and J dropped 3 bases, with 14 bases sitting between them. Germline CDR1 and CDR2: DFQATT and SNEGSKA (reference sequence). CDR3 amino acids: CSASHLDRYTEAFF. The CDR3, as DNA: TGCAGTGCTAGTCACCTGGACAGATACACTGAAGCTTTCTTT.

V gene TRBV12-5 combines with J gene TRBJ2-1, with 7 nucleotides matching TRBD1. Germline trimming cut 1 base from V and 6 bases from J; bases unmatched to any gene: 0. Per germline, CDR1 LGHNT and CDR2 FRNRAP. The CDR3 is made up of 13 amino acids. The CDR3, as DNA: TGTGCTAGTGGTTTGGACAGGGGCAATGAGCAGTTCTTC. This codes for CASGLDRGNEQFF.

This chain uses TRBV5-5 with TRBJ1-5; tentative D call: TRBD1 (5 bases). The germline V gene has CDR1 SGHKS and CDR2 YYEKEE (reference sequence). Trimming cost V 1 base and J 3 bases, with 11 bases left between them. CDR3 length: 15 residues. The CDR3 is CASSLRGELNQPQHF. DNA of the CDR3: TGTGCCAGCAGCTTGCGGGGGGAGCTCAATCAGCCCCAGCATTTT.

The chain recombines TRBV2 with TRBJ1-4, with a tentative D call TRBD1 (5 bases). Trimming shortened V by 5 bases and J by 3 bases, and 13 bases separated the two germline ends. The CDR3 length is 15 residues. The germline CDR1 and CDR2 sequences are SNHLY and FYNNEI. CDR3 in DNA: TGTGCCAGCAGTCCCAACAGGCTCTCTAATGAAAAACTGTTTTTT. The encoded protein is CASSPNRLSNEKLFF.

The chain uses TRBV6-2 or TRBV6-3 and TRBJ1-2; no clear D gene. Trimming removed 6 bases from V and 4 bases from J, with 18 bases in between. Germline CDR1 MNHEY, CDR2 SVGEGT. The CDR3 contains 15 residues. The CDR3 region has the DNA TGTGCCAGCAGCCCTACGTTGGACGGAGGCTATGGCTACACCTTC. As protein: CASSPTLDGGYGYTF.

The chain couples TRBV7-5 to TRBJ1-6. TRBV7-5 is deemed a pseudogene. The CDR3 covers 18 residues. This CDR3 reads CARSLRSAETLDNSPLHF. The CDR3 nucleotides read TGTGCCAGAAGCTTAAGAAGCGCAGAAACCCTCGATAATTCACCCCTCCACTTT.

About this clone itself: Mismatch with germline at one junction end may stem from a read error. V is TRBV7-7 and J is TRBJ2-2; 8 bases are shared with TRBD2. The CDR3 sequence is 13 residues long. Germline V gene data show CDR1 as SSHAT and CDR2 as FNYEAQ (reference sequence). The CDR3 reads CASSPTSAGELFF. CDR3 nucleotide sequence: TGTGCTAGCAGCCCGACTAGCGCCGGGGAGCTGTTTTTT.

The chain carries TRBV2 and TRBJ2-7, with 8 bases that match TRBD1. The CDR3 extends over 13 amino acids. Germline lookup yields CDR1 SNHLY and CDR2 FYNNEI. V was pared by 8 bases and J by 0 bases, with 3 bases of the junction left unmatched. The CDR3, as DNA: TGTGCCAGCCAGGACAGGGACTCCTACGAGCAGTACTTC. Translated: CASQDRDSYEQYF.